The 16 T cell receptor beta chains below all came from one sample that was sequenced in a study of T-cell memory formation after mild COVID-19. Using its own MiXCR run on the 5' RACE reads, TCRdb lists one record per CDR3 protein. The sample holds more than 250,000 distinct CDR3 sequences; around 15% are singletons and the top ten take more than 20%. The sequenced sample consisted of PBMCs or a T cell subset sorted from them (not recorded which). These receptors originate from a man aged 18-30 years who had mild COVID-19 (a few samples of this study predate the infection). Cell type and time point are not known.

CDR3 coding DNA: TGTGCCAGCAGCTTAAGGGGAATGAGCACAGATACGCAGTATTTT. Translated, it gives CASSLRGMSTDTQYF. The chain joins TRBV7-8 to TRBJ2-3, with a weak D call TRBD1 (5 bases). Trimming stripped 2 bases from V and 0 bases from J, with 9 bases between. Per the germline V gene, CDR1 is SGHVS and CDR2 is FQNEAQ. The CDR3 is 15 residues long.

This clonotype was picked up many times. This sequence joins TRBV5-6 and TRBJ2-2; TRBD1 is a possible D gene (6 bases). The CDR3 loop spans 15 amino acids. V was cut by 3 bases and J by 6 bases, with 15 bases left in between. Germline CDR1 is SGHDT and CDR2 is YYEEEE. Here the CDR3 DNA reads TGTGCCAGCAGCTCAGAGAAACAGGGCGCCGGGGAGCTGTTTTTT. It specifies CASSSEKQGAGELFF.

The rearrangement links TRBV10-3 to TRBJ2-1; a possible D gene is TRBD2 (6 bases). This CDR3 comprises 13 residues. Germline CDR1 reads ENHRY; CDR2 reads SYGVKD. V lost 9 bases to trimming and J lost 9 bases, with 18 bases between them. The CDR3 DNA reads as TGTGCCATTATCGGCGGGGAGATCGTTGAGCAGTTCTTC. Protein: CAIIGGEIVEQFF.

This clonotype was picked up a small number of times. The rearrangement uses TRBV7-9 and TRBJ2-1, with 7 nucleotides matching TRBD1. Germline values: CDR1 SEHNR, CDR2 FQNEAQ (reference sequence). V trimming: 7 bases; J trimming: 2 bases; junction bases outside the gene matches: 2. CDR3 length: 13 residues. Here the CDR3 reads CASIGTAYNEQFF. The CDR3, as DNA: TGTGCCAGCATTGGGACAGCCTACAATGAGCAGTTCTTC. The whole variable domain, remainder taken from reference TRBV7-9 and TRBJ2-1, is DTGVSQNPRHKITKRGQNVTFRCDPISEHNRLYWYRQTLGQGPEFLTYFQNEAQLEKSRLLSDRFSAERPKGSFSTLEIQRTEQGDSAMYLCASIGTAYNEQFFGPGTRLTVL.

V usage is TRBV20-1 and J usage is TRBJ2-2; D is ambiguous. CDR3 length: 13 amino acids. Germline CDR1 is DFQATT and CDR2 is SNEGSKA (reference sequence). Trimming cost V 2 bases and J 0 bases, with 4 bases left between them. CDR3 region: CSARLSNTGELFF. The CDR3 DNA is TGCAGTGCTAGATTGTCGAACACCGGGGAGCTGTTTTTT.

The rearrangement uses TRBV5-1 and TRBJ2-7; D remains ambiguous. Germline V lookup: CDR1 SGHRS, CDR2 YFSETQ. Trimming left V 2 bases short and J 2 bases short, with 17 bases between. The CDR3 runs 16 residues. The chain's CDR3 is CASSFRVVVTPYEQYF. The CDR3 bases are TGCGCCAGCAGCTTCCGGGTCGTAGTGACCCCCTACGAGCAGTACTTC.

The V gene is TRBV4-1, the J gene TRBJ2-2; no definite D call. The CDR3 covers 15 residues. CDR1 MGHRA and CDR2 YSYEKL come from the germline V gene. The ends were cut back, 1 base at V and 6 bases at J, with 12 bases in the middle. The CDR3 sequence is CASSQGISKAGELFF. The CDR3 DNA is TGCGCCAGCAGCCAAGGAATATCCAAGGCCGGGGAGCTGTTTTTT.

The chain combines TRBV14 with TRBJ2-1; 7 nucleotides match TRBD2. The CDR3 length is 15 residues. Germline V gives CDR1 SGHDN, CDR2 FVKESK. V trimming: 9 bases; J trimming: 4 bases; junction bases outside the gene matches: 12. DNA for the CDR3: TGTGCCAGTGCCCTAGACGGGGGGATTTACAATGAGCAGTTCTTC. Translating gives CASALDGGIYNEQFF. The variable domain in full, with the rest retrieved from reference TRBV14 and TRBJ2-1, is EAGVTQFPSHSVIEKGQTVTLRCDPISGHDNLYWYRRVMGKEIKFLLHFVKESKQDESGMPNNRFLAERTGGTYSTLKVQPAELEDSGVYFCASALDGGIYNEQFFGPGTRLTVL.

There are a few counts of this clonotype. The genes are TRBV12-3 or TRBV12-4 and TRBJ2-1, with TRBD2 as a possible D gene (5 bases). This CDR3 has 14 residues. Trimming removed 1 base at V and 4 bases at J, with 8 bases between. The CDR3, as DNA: TGTGCCAGCAGTTTAGTCGGCGGGTACAATGAGCAGTTCTTC. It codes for CASSLVGGYNEQFF.

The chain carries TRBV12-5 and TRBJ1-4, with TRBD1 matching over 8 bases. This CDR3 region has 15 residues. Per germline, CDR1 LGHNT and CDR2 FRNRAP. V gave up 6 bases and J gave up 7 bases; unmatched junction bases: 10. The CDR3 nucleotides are TGTGCTAGTGGCATCCAACGGACAGGGACTGAAAAACTGTTTTTT. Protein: CASGIQRTGTEKLFF.

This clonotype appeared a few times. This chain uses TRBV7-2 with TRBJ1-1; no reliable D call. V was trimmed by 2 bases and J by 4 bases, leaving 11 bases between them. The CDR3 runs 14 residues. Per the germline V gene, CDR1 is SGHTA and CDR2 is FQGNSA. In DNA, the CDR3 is TGTGCCAGCAGCTTATACTGGGGAAGCACTGAAGCTTTCTTT. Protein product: CASSLYWGSTEAFF. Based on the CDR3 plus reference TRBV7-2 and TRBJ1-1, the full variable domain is GAGVSQSPSNKVTEKGKDVELRCDPISGHTALYWYRQSLGQGLEFLIYFQGNSAPDKSGLPSDRFSAERTGGSVSTLTIQRTQQEDSAVYLCASSLYWGSTEAFFGQGTRLTVV.

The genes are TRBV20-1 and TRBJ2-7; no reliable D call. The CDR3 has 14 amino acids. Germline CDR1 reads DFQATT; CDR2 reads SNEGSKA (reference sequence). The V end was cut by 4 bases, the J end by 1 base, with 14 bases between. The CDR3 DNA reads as TGCAGTGCTACCGCCGGAGCCGCTTCCTACGAGCAGTACTTC. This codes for CSATAGAASYEQYF.

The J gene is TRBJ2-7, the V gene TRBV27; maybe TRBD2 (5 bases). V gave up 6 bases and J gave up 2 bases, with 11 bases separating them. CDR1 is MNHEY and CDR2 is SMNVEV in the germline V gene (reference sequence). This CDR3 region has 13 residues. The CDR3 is CASRRSGPYEQYF. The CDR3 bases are TGTGCCAGCAGGAGGAGCGGACCCTACGAGCAGTACTTC.

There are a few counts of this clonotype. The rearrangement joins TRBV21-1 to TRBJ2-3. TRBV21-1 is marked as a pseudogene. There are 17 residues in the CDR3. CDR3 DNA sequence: TGTGCCAGCAGCAAAGAAAGCCAGTTTACTAGCACAGATACGCAGTATTTT. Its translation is CASSKESQFTSTDTQYF.

The CDR3 coding sequence is TGTGCCAGCAGCCCACGATCGACCTTTACCCAGTACTTC. Protein: CASSPRSTFTQYF. V is TRBV14 and J is TRBJ2-5; D is undetermined. The CDR3 has 13 residues. Germline CDR1 reads SGHDN; CDR2 reads FVKESK. V shed 4 bases and J shed 8 bases, with 14 bases lying between them.

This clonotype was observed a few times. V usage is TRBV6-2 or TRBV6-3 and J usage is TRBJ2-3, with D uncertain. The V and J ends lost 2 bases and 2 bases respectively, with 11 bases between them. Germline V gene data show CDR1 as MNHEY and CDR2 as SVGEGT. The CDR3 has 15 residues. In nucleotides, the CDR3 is TGTGCCAGCAGTTACGGGGAAACGAACACAGATACGCAGTATTTT. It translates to CASSYGETNTDTQYF.